The 25 T cell receptor beta chains below all came from one sample that was sequenced in a study of regulatory T cells in long-lasting Graves disease. The time point was: persistent/refractory GD, antithyroid drugs over 5 years with positive TRAb. From RNA extracted from PBMCs, the TCR library was made. To make TCR beta libraries, researchers used iRepertoire HTBI primers and Arm-PCR of CDR3 regions. TCRdb called the multiplex PCR reads again in MiXCR, with one record for every CDR3 protein. Counted here are about 310,000 distinct CDR3 sequences, around 20% occurring once; the ten biggest clones make up about 56%. The source material was peripheral blood mononuclear cells (PBMCs), sampled when the disease was refractory, from a patient treated with antithyroid drugs. These TCRs come from a female donor with Graves disease.

The V and J genes are TRBV9 and TRBJ2-4; 12 positions match TRBD1. The V gene's germline CDR1 is SGDLS and CDR2 YYNGEE. V lost 5 bases to trimming and J lost 3 bases; unmatched junction nucleotides: 15. This CDR3 is 19 amino acids long. CDR3 residues: CASSMPRDRGRVDKNIQYF. CDR3 in DNA: TGTGCCAGCAGTATGCCCCGGGACAGGGGGCGGGTAGACAAAAACATTCAGTACTTC.

This chain joins TRBV6-1 and TRBJ2-7, with a weak D call TRBD2 (6 bases). Trimming stripped 0 bases from V and 2 bases from J, with 8 bases between. Looked up from germline, CDR1 is MNHNS and CDR2 is SASEGT. The CDR3 length is 14 residues. CDR3 sequence reads: CASSEAGGTYEQYF. For the CDR3, the DNA is TGTGCCAGCAGTGAAGCGGGAGGCACCTACGAGCAGTACTTC.

A word on this clonotype: The conserved phenylalanine or tryptophan normally closing the CDR3 is absent here, so this likely arose from a read error. This chain links TRBV6-1 with TRBJ1-4; a possible D gene is TRBD1 (6 bases). The ends were cut back, 7 bases at V and 2 bases at J, with 11 bases in the middle. The CDR3 consists of 14 residues. Germline lookup yields CDR1 MNHNS and CDR2 SASEGT. CDR3 sequence: CASNQGGTNEKLFL. CDR3 nucleotide sequence: TGTGCCAGCAATCAAGGGGGGACTAATGAAAAACTGTTTCTT.

This clonotype was seen a few times. The rearrangement uses TRBV11-3 and TRBJ2-5; 9 bases fit TRBD1. CDR3 size: 17 residues. CDR1 is SGHNT, CDR2 YENEEA, per germline. The V and J ends lost 1 base and 4 bases, in that order; junction bases with no gene match: 10. CDR3: CASSLGGTGKGRETQYF. The CDR3 DNA reads as TGTGCCAGCAGCTTAGGTGGGACAGGGAAAGGTAGAGAGACCCAGTACTTC.

The rearrangement uses TRBV2 and TRBJ2-7; 8 positions match TRBD2. V lost 4 bases to trimming and J lost 5 bases; unmatched junction nucleotides: 7. The CDR3 loop spans 14 amino acids. CDR1 SNHLY and CDR2 FYNNEI come from the germline V gene. The CDR3 DNA sequence: TGTGCCAGCAGTGTGTCGAGCGGGAGAAACGAGCAGTACTTC. This translates into CASSVSSGRNEQYF.

This chain joins TRBV12-3 or TRBV12-4 and TRBJ1-1, with TRBD1 matching over 8 bases. The CDR3 is 13 residues long. J was trimmed by 1 base and V by 10 bases; bases with no gene match: 5. This CDR3 is CAILQGGNTEAFF. The CDR3 nucleotides are TGTGCCATCTTACAGGGGGGGAACACTGAAGCTTTCTTT.

In its sample, this clonotype was seen a few times. Written as DNA, the CDR3 is TGTGCCTGGAGTGTAGGAGGCGGGGGCACTGAAGCTTTCTTT. Its translation: CAWSVGGGGTEAFF. The chain has TRBV30 and TRBJ1-1, with D possibly TRBD1 on 5 matching bases. The germline CDR1 and CDR2 sequences are GTSNPN and SVGIG (reference sequence). Deletions cut 0 bases from V and 4 bases from J, with 12 bases between. The CDR3 consists of 14 residues.

Ten or more counts support this clonotype. The V gene is TRBV28, the J gene TRBJ1-5; maybe TRBD1 (6 bases). The germline V and J ends were trimmed by 3 bases and 3 bases, with 12 bases remaining between them. Germline CDR1 reads MDHEN; CDR2 reads SYDVKM. CDR3 size: 15 residues. CDR3 residues: CASSLGGGHNQPQHF. The CDR3 DNA reads as TGTGCCAGCAGTTTGGGTGGGGGGCACAATCAGCCCCAGCATTTT.

This clonotype is a singleton in its sample. The chain is built from TRBV9 and TRBJ2-5; the D gene is possibly TRBD1 (6 bases). Germline V gene data show CDR1 as SGDLS and CDR2 as YYNGEE. The ends were cut back, 5 bases at V and 4 bases at J, with 9 bases in the middle. The CDR3 extends over 12 amino acids. The CDR3 is CASSYRVETQYF. The CDR3 coding sequence is TGTGCCAGCAGTTACAGGGTAGAGACCCAGTACTTC.

This clonotype was seen ten or more times. The rearrangement links TRBV19 to TRBJ2-5; the D call may be TRBD1 or TRBD2 (5 bases each). Germline assignment: CDR1 LNHDA and CDR2 SQIVND (reference sequence). The germline V and J ends were trimmed by 4 bases and 2 bases, with 11 bases remaining between them. There are 14 residues in the CDR3. The CDR3 loop reads CASSTGTGQETQYF. The CDR3 DNA sequence: TGTGCCAGTAGTACAGGGACCGGACAAGAGACCCAGTACTTC.

The chain carries TRBV4-1 and TRBJ1-6, with 8 bases matching TRBD1. The CDR3 has 15 residues. The germline V gene encodes CDR1 MGHRA and CDR2 YSYEKL. V gave up 3 bases and J gave up 7 bases; unmatched junction bases: 5. In nucleotides, the CDR3 is TGCGCCAGCAGCCAGACCGGGACAGGCAATTCACCCCTCCACTTT. Its protein product is CASSQTGTGNSPLHF.

This clonotype came up many times. The rearrangement links TRBV2 to TRBJ2-7; tentative D call: TRBD1 (6 bases). The V end was cut by 3 bases, the J end by 7 bases, with 16 bases between. This CDR3 is built from 14 residues. Germline loops: CDR1 SNHLY, CDR2 FYNNEI. The CDR3 protein is CASSDRDIPWEQYF. DNA for the CDR3: TGTGCCAGCAGTGACCGGGACATTCCTTGGGAGCAGTACTTC.

Many counts were recorded for this clonotype. V and J are TRBV5-1 and TRBJ1-2; D might be TRBD1 (6 bases). Per germline, CDR1 SGHRS and CDR2 YFSETQ. This CDR3 is built from 16 residues. V was shortened by 0 bases and J by 1 base, with 13 bases between the two germline ends. DNA for the CDR3: TGCGCCAGCAGCTTGGGCCGACAGGCCGATAACTATGGCTACACCTTC. Translating gives CASSLGRQADNYGYTF.

This clonotype has a handful of counts. The chain couples TRBV7-3 to TRBJ1-6; D is unclear. From germline, CDR1 is SGHTA and CDR2 FQGTGA. This CDR3 has 16 amino acids. V lost 0 bases, J lost 9 bases, and 15 bases lay in between. The CDR3 nucleotides read TGTGCCAGCAGCTTAACAAGATTTGGTCCGAGTTCACCCCTCCACTTT. This sequence encodes CASSLTRFGPSSPLHF.

This clonotype was detected a few times. V is TRBV20-1 and J is TRBJ1-2; D might be TRBD1 (6 bases). The CDR3 contains 14 residues. Trimming shortened V by 0 bases and J by 6 bases, and 14 bases separated the two germline ends. The V gene's germline CDR1 is DFQATT and CDR2 SNEGSKA (reference sequence). The CDR3 sequence: CSARDGAGANGYTF. The CDR3 DNA reads TGCAGTGCTAGAGATGGCGCAGGGGCGAATGGCTACACCTTC.

As to this clonotype: It may be a read error: a sequence one base away is much more abundant. The V and J genes are TRBV28 and TRBJ2-5, with D possibly matching TRBD2 (7 bases). Germline CDR1 and CDR2: MDHEN and SYDVKM. V gave up 3 bases and J gave up 5 bases, with 25 bases separating them. The CDR3 length is 18 residues. The CDR3 nucleotides are TGTGCCAGCAGTTTCGGCTGGGGAGGGGGAGCGCCAGGGGAGACCCAGTACTTC. Translated: CASSFGWGGGAPGETQYF.

The gene calls are TRBV28 and TRBJ2-2; maybe TRBD1 (6 bases). CDR1 is MDHEN, CDR2 SYDVKM, per germline. The CDR3 totals 11 residues. The V end lost 11 bases, the J end lost 3 bases, and 7 bases lay between the germline ends. In DNA form, the CDR3 reads TGTGCCGGGGGCGACACCGGGGAGCTGTTTTTT. Residues: CAGGDTGELFF.

A few counts support this clonotype. The chain is built from TRBV5-1 and TRBJ2-7, with a tentative D call TRBD1 (6 bases). The ends were cut back, 6 bases at V and 2 bases at J, with 18 bases in the middle. The CDR3 is made up of 15 amino acids. Germline V gene data show CDR1 as SGHRS and CDR2 as YFSETQ. The CDR3 bases are TGCGCCAGCAATGAAGGGGCAGGGGATCCCTACGAGCAGTACTTC. Protein: CASNEGAGDPYEQYF.

The gene calls are TRBV28 and TRBJ2-7, with 16 bases matching TRBD2. The V gene end was trimmed by 8 bases and the J gene end by 0 bases; junction bases not matched to a gene: 7. The germline V gene has CDR1 MDHEN and CDR2 SYDVKM. The CDR3 is 17 residues long. CDR3 loop: CASFPGLAGGSSYEQYF. CDR3 bases: TGTGCCAGCTTCCCGGGACTAGCGGGAGGGAGCTCCTACGAGCAGTACTTC. Combining the CDR3 with reference TRBV28 and TRBJ2-7 gives the whole variable domain DVKVTQSSRYLVKRTGEKVFLECVQDMDHENMFWYRQDPGLGLRLIYFSYDVKMKEKGDIPEGYSVSREKKERFSLILESASTNQTSMYLCASFPGLAGGSSYEQYFGPGTRLTVT.

The chain employs TRBV6-1 and TRBJ1-4; no reliable D call. Trimming shortened V by 3 bases and J by 3 bases, and 14 bases separated the two germline ends. CDR3 length equals 16 residues. Germline V gene lookup returns CDR1 MNHNS and CDR2 SASEGT. The CDR3 protein is CASSDGGGRPNEKLFF. CDR3 sequence (DNA): TGTGCCAGCAGTGACGGTGGAGGGAGGCCTAATGAAAAACTGTTTTTT.

Concerning this clonotype: No conserved phenylalanine or tryptophan is present at the end of the CDR3, so a read error is the likely explanation. The chain uses TRBV19 and TRBJ1-1, with D possibly TRBD1 on 5 matching bases. This CDR3 has 12 residues. The germline V and J ends were trimmed by 6 bases and 4 bases, with 9 bases remaining between them. In germline, CDR1 is LNHDA, CDR2 SQIVND (reference sequence). The CDR3 nucleotides are TGTGCCAGTAGGGGGACCGGCACTGAAGCTTTCTCT. It codes for CASRGTGTEAFS.

CDR3: CASSLLARVVGTEAFF. CDR3 DNA: TGTGCCAGCAGTTTATTGGCCCGGGTGGTGGGCACTGAAGCTTTCTTT. J is TRBJ1-1 and V is TRBV28; D unresolved. The germline CDR1 and CDR2 sequences are MDHEN and SYDVKM. The germline V and J ends were trimmed by 1 base and 4 bases, with 16 bases remaining between them. The CDR3 is made up of 16 amino acids.

The chain recombines TRBV10-3 with TRBJ2-7, with D unclear. Germline V gives CDR1 ENHRY, CDR2 SYGVKD. The CDR3 is made up of 14 amino acids. V was pared by 6 bases and J by 1 base, with 13 bases between. This chain's CDR3 is CAIRVQGDSYEQYF. The CDR3 region has the DNA TGTGCCATCAGAGTTCAAGGAGATTCCTACGAGCAGTACTTC.

The rearrangement links TRBV30 to TRBJ2-4; possibly TRBD1 for D (5 bases). The CDR3 is 12 amino acids. The germline gives CDR1 GTSNPN, CDR2 SVGIG (reference sequence). Trimming shortened V by 8 bases and J by 7 bases, and 15 bases separated the two germline ends. CDR3: CAARGQGNIQYF. As DNA, the CDR3 is TGTGCCGCACGTGGGCAGGGTAACATTCAGTACTTC.

This clonotype was recorded a few times. This chain joins TRBV29-1 and TRBJ1-5; D might be TRBD1 (5 bases). Germline V CDR1 and CDR2: SQVTM, ANQGSEA. The V and J ends lost 4 bases and 4 bases respectively, with 8 bases between them. The CDR3 runs to 12 residues. The CDR3 sequence: CSVGGVNQPQHF. The CDR3 nucleotides read TGCAGCGTTGGGGGGGTTAATCAGCCCCAGCATTTT. The full variable domain, in which reference TRBV29-1 and TRBJ1-5 provide the parts outside the CDR3, is SAVISQKPSRDICQRGTSLTIQCQVDSQVTMMFWYRQQPGQSLTLIATANQGSEATYESGFVIDKFPISRPNLTFSTLTVSNMSPEDSSIYLCSVGGVNQPQHFGDGTRLSIL.